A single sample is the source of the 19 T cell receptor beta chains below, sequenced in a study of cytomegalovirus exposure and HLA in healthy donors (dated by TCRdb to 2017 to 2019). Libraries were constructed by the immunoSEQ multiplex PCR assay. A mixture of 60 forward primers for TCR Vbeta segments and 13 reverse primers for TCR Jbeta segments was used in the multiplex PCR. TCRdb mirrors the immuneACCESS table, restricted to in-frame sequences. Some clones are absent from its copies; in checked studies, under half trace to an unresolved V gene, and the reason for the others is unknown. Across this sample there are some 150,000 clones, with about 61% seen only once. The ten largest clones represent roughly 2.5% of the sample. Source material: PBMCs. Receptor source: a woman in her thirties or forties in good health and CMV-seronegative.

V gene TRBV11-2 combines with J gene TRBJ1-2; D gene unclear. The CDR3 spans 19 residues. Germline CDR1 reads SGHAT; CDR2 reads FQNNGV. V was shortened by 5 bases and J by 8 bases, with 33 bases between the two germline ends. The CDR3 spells CASSPLRSRQPTRGYGYTF. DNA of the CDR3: TGTGCCAGCAGCCCACTTCGCTCAAGGCAACCGACCCGAGGTTACGGCTACACCTTC.

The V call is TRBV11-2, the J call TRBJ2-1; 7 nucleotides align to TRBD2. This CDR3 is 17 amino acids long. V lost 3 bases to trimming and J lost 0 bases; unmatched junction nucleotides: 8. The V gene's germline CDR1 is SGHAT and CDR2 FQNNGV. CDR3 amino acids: CASSFYGGGSSYNEQFF. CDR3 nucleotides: TGTGCCAGCAGCTTTTATGGGGGGGGAAGCTCCTACAATGAGCAGTTCTTC.

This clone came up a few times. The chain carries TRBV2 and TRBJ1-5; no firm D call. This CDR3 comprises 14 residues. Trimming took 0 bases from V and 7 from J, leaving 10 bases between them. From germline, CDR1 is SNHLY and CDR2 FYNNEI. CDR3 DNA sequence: TGTGCCAGCAGTGAAGCGGAGTCTGGACAGCCCCAGCATTTT. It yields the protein CASSEAESGQPQHF.

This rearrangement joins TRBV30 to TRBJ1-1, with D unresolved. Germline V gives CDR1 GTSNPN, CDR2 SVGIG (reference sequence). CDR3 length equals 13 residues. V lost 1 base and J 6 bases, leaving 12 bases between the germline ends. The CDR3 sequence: CAWSGGGRAEAFF. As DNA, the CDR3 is TGTGCCTGGAGTGGCGGTGGGAGGGCTGAAGCTTTCTTT.

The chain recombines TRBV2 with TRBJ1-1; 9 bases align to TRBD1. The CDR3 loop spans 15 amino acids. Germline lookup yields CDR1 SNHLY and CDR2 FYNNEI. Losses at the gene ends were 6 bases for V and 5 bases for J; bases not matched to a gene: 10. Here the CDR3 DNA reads TGTGCCAGCAGGTATACCGGGACAGGGCAAACTGAAGCTTTCTTT. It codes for CASRYTGTGQTEAFF.

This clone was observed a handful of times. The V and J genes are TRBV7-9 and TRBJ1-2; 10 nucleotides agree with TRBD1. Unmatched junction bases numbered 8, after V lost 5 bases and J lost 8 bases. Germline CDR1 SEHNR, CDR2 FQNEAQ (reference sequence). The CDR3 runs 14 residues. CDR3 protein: CASSTRQGAQGYTF. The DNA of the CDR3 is TGTGCCAGCAGCACCCGACAGGGGGCGCAAGGCTACACCTTC.

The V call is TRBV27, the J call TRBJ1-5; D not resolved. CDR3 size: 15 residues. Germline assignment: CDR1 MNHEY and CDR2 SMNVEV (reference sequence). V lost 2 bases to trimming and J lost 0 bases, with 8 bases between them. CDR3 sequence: CASSLAPYSNQPQHF. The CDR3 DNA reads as TGTGCCAGCAGTTTAGCCCCCTATAGCAATCAGCCCCAGCATTTT.

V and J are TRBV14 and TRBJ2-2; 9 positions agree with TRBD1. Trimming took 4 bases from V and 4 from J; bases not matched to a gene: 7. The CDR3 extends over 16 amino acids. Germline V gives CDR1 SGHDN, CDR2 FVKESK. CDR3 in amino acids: CASSPLGQGATGELFF. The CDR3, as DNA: TGTGCCAGCAGCCCCTTGGGACAGGGAGCCACCGGGGAGCTGTTTTTT.

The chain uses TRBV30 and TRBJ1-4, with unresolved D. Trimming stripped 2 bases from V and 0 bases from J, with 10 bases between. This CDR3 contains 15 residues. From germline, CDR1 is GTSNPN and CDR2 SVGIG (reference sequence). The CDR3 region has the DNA TGTGCCTGGAGTAGGACTCTCGCAACTAATGAAAAACTGTTTTTT. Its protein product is CAWSRTLATNEKLFF.

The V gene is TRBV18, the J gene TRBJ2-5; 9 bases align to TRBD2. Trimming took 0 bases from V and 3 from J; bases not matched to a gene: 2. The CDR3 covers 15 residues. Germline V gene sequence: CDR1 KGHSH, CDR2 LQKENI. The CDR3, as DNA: TGTGCCAGCTCACCACCGCGCGGGGGGGAAGAGACCCAGTACTTC. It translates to CASSPPRGGEETQYF.

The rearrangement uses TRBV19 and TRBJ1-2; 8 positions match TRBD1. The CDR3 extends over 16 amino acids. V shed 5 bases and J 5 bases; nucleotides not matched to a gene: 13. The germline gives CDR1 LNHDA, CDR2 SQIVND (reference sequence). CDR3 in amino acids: CASSSVPGQVIYGYTF. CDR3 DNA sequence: TGTGCCAGTAGTTCGGTTCCGGGACAGGTTATTTATGGCTACACCTTC.

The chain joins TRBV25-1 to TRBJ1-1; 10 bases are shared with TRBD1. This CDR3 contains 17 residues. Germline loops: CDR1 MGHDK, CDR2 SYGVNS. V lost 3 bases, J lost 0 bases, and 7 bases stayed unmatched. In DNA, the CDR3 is TGTGCCAGCAGTGAGTTGACAGGGGGCGGCTTGAACACTGAAGCTTTCTTT. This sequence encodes CASSELTGGGLNTEAFF. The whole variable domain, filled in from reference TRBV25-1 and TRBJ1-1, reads EADIYQTPRYLVIGTGKKITLECSQTMGHDKMYWYQQDPGMELHLIHYSYGVNSTEKGDLSSESTVSRIRTEHFPLTLESARPSHTSQYLCASSELTGGGLNTEAFFGQGTRLTVV.

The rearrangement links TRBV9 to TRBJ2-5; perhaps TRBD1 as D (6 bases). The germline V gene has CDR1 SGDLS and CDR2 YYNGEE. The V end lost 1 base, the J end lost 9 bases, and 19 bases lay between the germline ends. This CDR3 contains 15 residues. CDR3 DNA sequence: TGTGCCAGCAGCGTATCACAGGGTGGGATGGGGGCCCAGTACTTC. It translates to CASSVSQGGMGAQYF.

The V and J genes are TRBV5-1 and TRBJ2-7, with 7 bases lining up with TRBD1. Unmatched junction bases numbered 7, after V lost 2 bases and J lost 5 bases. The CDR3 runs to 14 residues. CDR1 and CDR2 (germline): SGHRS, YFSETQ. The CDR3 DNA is TGCGCCAGCAGCTTACAAGGACAGGCCCACGAGCAGTACTTC. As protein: CASSLQGQAHEQYF.

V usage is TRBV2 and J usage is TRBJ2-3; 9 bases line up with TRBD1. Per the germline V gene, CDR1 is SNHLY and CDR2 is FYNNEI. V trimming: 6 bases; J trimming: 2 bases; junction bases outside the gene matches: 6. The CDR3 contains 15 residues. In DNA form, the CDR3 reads TGTGCCAGCAGGGCCGGGACAGGGACCACAGATACGCAGTATTTT. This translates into CASRAGTGTTDTQYF.

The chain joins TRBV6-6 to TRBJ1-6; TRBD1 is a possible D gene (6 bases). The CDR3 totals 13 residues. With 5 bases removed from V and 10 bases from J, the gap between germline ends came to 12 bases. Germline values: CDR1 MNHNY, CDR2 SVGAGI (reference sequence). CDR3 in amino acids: CASSGQCRSPLHF. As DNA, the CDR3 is TGTGCCAGCAGTGGACAGTGTAGGTCACCCCTCCACTTT.

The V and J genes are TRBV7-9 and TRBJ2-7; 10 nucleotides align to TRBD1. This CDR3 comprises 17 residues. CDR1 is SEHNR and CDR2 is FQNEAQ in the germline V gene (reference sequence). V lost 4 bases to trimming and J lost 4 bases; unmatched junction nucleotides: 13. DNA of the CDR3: TGTGCCAGCAGCTCGGTGGGGCGGGACAGGGGATTATACGAGCAGTACTTC. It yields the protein CASSSVGRDRGLYEQYF.

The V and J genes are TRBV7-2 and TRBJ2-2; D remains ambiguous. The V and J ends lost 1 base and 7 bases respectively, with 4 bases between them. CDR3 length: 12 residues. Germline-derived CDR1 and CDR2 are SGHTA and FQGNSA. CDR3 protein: CASSLELGELFF. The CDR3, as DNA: TGTGCCAGCAGCTTAGAGCTCGGGGAGCTGTTTTTT.

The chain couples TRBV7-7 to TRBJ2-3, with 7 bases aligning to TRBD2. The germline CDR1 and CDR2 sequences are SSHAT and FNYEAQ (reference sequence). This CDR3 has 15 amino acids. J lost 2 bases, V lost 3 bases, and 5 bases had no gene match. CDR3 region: CASSLSGTTTDTQYF. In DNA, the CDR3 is TGTGCCAGCAGCTTGAGCGGGACTACCACAGATACGCAGTATTTT.